A single sample is the source of the 3 T cell receptor beta chains below, sequenced in a study of blood T cell repertoires in COVID-19. Method: immunoSEQ multiplex PCR; TCRdb's copy keeps in-frame clones and lacks some. The repertoire holds some 350,000 clones, 87% seen once, with 2.5% to 3% in the top ten. Sequencing used PBMCs or T cells enriched from blood (not recorded which). Every receptor here comes from a woman aged 25 to 39 who had recovered from COVID-19.

The chain recombines TRBV6-5 with TRBJ2-1, with 10 bases identical to TRBD2. The CDR3 consists of 14 residues. The V and J ends lost 7 bases and 10 bases, in that order; junction bases with no gene match: 10. Germline-derived CDR1 and CDR2 are MNHEY and SVGAGI. The CDR3 DNA is TGTGCCAGCAATCAACCTAGCGGGGGTGGGGAGCAGTTCTTC. Its protein is CASNQPSGGGEQFF.

This clone was observed a handful of times. The chain carries TRBV5-8 and TRBJ2-5; maybe TRBD1 (5 bases). This CDR3 has 13 amino acids. CDR1 SGHTS and CDR2 YDEGEE come from the germline V gene. The V gene lost 7 bases and the J gene lost 5 bases, with 15 bases spanning the gap. CDR3 sequence: CASGEDSRETQYF. The CDR3 DNA sequence: TGTGCCAGCGGAGAAGACAGCCGGGAGACCCAGTACTTC.

V usage is TRBV24-1 and J usage is TRBJ2-1, with TRBD1 as a possible D gene (6 bases). Trimming pared 4 bases from V and 2 bases from J, leaving 11 bases between. CDR3 size: 15 residues. CDR1 and CDR2 from the germline V gene are KGHDR and SFDVKD. The CDR3 reads CATSDDTGTYNEQFF. The DNA for the CDR3 is TGTGCCACCAGTGACGATACAGGGACCTACAATGAGCAGTTCTTC.